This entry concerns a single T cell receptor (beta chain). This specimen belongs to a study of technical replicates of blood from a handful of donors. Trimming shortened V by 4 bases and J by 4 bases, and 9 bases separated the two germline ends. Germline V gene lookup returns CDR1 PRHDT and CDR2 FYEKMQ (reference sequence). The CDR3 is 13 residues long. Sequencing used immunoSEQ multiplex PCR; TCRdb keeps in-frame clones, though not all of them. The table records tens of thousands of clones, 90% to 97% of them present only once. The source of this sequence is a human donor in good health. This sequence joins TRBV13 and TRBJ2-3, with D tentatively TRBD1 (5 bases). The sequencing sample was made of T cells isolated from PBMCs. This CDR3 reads CASSWQGPDTQYF. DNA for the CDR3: TGTGCCAGCAGCTGGCAGGGCCCAGATACGCAGTATTTT.